The sequence of this T cell receptor beta chain was determined in a study of T cells in narcolepsy. The germline CDR1 and CDR2 sequences are SGHVS and FQNEAQ. Trimming removed 3 bases at V and 9 bases at J, with 9 bases between. The CDR3 contains 12 residues. Using immunoSEQ multiplex PCR, the repertoire was profiled, and TCRdb retains in-frame clones only, with some absent. This table has about 35,000 clones, more than 70% appearing once. The chain uses TRBV7-8 and TRBJ2-1, with D tentatively TRBD2 (5 bases). The sequenced sample was memory (CD45RA-) CD4+ T cells from blood. The sequence was obtained from a human donor in good health. For the CDR3, the DNA is TGTGCCAGCAGCTTCGTCCGGGGTGAGCAGTTCTTC. Its protein is CASSFVRGEQFF.